The 26 T cell receptor beta chains below all came from one sample that was sequenced in a study of identical twins (dated by TCRdb to the mid-2010s). Receptor amplification or capture employed 5' RACE. The listed sequencing device is Illumina HiSeq 2000. The raw public data were reprocessed by TCRdb itself: fastp quality trimming at Q25, MiXCR clonotype calling, in-frame beta chains only. Every entry covers one CDR3 protein and lists the most common genes and DNA from its rows. This sample has some 460,000 distinct CDR3 sequences in its table, and around 14% of those were observed once. The top ten clonotypes cover around 0.52% of the sample. These data were likewise used in another study, on yellow fever vaccine responses in identical twins.

Sequencing was performed on CD4+ T cells sorted from blood. All receptors come from a woman aged 18-30 years in good health.

A few counts support this clonotype. The chain joins TRBV25-1 to TRBJ1-2, with TRBD1 identical over 7 bases. Trimming cost V 6 bases and J 4 bases; bases outside gene matches: 5. This CDR3 contains 13 residues. CDR1 is MGHDK, CDR2 SYGVNS, per germline. The CDR3 spells CASSGWDSYGYTF. The CDR3, as DNA: TGTGCCAGCAGCGGATGGGACAGCTATGGCTACACCTTC.

The rearrangement uses TRBV11-1 and TRBJ2-3; D might be TRBD2 (9 bases). The CDR3 is made up of 18 amino acids. The germline V and J ends were trimmed by 6 bases and 8 bases, with 30 bases remaining between them. Looked up from germline, CDR1 is SGHAT and CDR2 is FQDESV (reference sequence). The CDR3 nucleotides read TGTGCCAGCAGTCTAGCGGGGATGAACAGGGGGGAAAGAAGTACGCAGTATTTT. Translation gives CASSLAGMNRGERSTQYF.

The chain links TRBV7-2 to TRBJ2-7; 7 bases agree with TRBD1. In germline, CDR1 is SGHTA, CDR2 FQGNSA. The V gene end was trimmed by 4 bases and the J gene end by 1 base; junction bases not matched to a gene: 7. The CDR3 is 15 amino acids. CDR3 in DNA: TGTGCCAGCAGCTCCAGGGTGGGACAGTCCTACGAGCAGTACTTC. This translates into CASSSRVGQSYEQYF. The variable domain in full, with the rest retrieved from reference TRBV7-2 and TRBJ2-7, is GAGVSQSPSNKVTEKGKDVELRCDPISGHTALYWYRQSLGQGLEFLIYFQGNSAPDKSGLPSDRFSAERTGGSVSTLTIQRTQQEDSAVYLCASSSRVGQSYEQYFGPGTRLTVT.

The sample holds a few counts of this clonotype. V is TRBV20-1 and J is TRBJ2-7, with a tentative D call TRBD2 (6 bases). Trimming took off 3 bases at V and 4 bases at J, with 19 bases between the two ends. The CDR3 totals 15 residues. Germline V gene lookup returns CDR1 DFQATT and CDR2 SNEGSKA (reference sequence). The CDR3 bases are TGCAGTGCTAGGGGGGGACCGGGCATCCGGTACGAGCAGTACTTC. Its protein product is CSARGGPGIRYEQYF.

In this sample, this clonotype turned up many times. The chain uses TRBV12-3 or TRBV12-4 and TRBJ2-2; D unclear. The CDR3 contains 14 residues. The V gene lost 3 bases and the J gene lost 0 bases, with 5 bases spanning the gap. CDR3 DNA: TGTGCCAGCAGTTTCGGGCCGAACACCGGGGAGCTGTTTTTT. This sequence encodes CASSFGPNTGELFF.

Only a few counts were recorded for this clonotype. The chain uses TRBV29-1 and TRBJ2-3; no clear D. This CDR3 is 12 amino acids long. CDR1 is SQVTM, CDR2 ANQGSEA, per germline. V was cut by 7 bases and J by 4 bases, with 12 bases left in between. The CDR3 bases are TGCAGCGGGTGTGCTTCAGCAGATACGCAGTATTTT. Translated: CSGCASADTQYF.

The rearrangement links TRBV4-1 to TRBJ2-7, with D perhaps matching TRBD1 or TRBD2 (5 bases each). CDR1 is MGHRA, CDR2 YSYEKL, per germline. This CDR3 comprises 14 residues. V was trimmed by 4 bases and J by 3 bases, leaving 13 bases between them. Written as DNA, the CDR3 is TGCGCCAGCAGCCGCTTACGGGACGGCTACGAGCAGTACTTC. Its protein is CASSRLRDGYEQYF.

In this sample, this clonotype turned up a few times. The chain employs TRBV6-1 and TRBJ1-2; 7 bases are shared with TRBD1. The V gene's germline CDR1 is MNHNS and CDR2 SASEGT. Trimming cost V 8 bases and J 10 bases; bases outside gene matches: 13. The CDR3 runs to 13 residues. In DNA, the CDR3 is TGTGCCAGCCACCCTTCCGGGACAGTCCACTACACCTTC. It encodes CASHPSGTVHYTF.

CDR3 nucleotides: TGTGCCAGCAGCCAAGATAGGTTACAGTCCTATGAAAAACTGTTTTTT. Translated, it gives CASSQDRLQSYEKLFF. The chain recombines TRBV3-1 with TRBJ1-4; D ambiguous. The germline V gene encodes CDR1 LGHDT and CDR2 YNNKEL (reference sequence). Trimming took off 0 bases at V and 6 bases at J, with 14 bases between the two ends. CDR3 length: 16 amino acids.

J is TRBJ1-1 and V is TRBV7-2; D ambiguous. The length of the CDR3 is 12 residues. From germline, CDR1 is SGHTA and CDR2 FQGNSA. The ends were cut back, 5 bases at V and 8 bases at J, with 12 bases in the middle. The CDR3 sequence: CASSRWGGEAFF. CDR3 nucleotides: TGTGCCAGCAGCCGCTGGGGTGGCGAAGCTTTCTTT.

This clonotype was counted once. The rearrangement joins TRBV20-1 to TRBJ2-5, with D tentatively TRBD2 (6 bases). V was cut by 6 bases and J by 5 bases, with 10 bases left in between. CDR3 length equals 11 residues. Germline lookup yields CDR1 DFQATT and CDR2 SNEGSKA (reference sequence). The CDR3 nucleotides are TGCAGTGCACACGGGGGTGAGACCCAGTACTTC. Protein product: CSAHGGETQYF.

The rearrangement links TRBV5-6 to TRBJ1-2, with D uncertain. From germline, CDR1 is SGHDT and CDR2 YYEEEE. Trimming shortened V by 6 bases and J by 0 bases, and 9 bases separated the two germline ends. CDR3 length equals 13 residues. The CDR3 DNA is TGTGCCAGCACCAGAAAAGCTAACTATGGCTACACCTTC. Its translation is CASTRKANYGYTF.

This clonotype was observed a handful of times. J is TRBJ2-2 and V is TRBV24-1; TRBD2 aligns across 7 bases. The CDR3 length is 14 residues. Germline CDR1 reads KGHDR; CDR2 reads SFDVKD. CDR3: CASQRGADTGELFF. As DNA, the CDR3 is TGTGCGAGTCAGCGGGGAGCGGACACCGGGGAGCTGTTTTTT.

This clonotype was seen more than once but under ten times. The genes are TRBV7-2 and TRBJ2-2; 7 positions match TRBD1. Looked up from germline, CDR1 is SGHTA and CDR2 is FQGNSA. Losses at the gene ends were 5 bases for V and 5 bases for J; bases not matched to a gene: 8. This CDR3 region has 15 residues. DNA for the CDR3: TGTGCCAGCAGCGCGACCGGGACAGTAACCGGGGAGCTGTTTTTT. It encodes CASSATGTVTGELFF.

Only a few counts were recorded for this clonotype. The J gene is TRBJ1-1, the V gene TRBV7-9, with TRBD1 matching 10 bases. Germline CDR1 and CDR2: SEHNR and FQNEAQ (reference sequence). The J segment lost 4 bases and the V segment lost 2 bases, leaving 7 bases of the junction unmatched. The CDR3 is 16 amino acids. The CDR3 protein is CASSLTTGTGVTEAFF. In DNA, the CDR3 is TGTGCCAGCAGCTTAACCACCGGGACAGGGGTCACTGAAGCTTTCTTT. Based on the CDR3 plus reference TRBV7-9 and TRBJ1-1, the full variable domain is DTGVSQNPRHKITKRGQNVTFRCDPISEHNRLYWYRQTLGQGPEFLTYFQNEAQLEKSRLLSDRFSAERPKGSFSTLEIQRTEQGDSAMYLCASSLTTGTGVTEAFFGQGTRLTVV.

The table lists this clonotype with a few counts. The rearrangement joins TRBV27 to TRBJ2-1; 7 bases fit TRBD1. Germline CDR1 and CDR2: MNHEY and SMNVEV (reference sequence). The CDR3 covers 14 residues. Trimming at V came to 10 bases and at J to 1 base, leaving 7 bases not matched to a gene. Here the CDR3 DNA reads TGTGCCACCATCCGACAGGGTTCCTACAATGAGCAGTTCTTC. It encodes CATIRQGSYNEQFF.

This clonotype was detected many times. The genes are TRBV20-1 and TRBJ2-3, with D uncertain. CDR1 is DFQATT, CDR2 SNEGSKA, per germline (reference sequence). This CDR3 spans 15 amino acids. The V end was cut by 0 bases, the J end by 1 base, with 11 bases between. CDR3 loop: CSARDYVLGTDTQYF. In DNA, the CDR3 is TGCAGTGCTAGAGATTATGTCCTCGGCACAGATACGCAGTATTTT.

This clonotype was counted ten times or more. This chain links TRBV5-1 with TRBJ2-2; D is perhaps TRBD2 (6 bases). Trimming pared 7 bases from V and 1 base from J, leaving 14 bases between. Germline lookup yields CDR1 SGHRS and CDR2 YFSETQ. The CDR3 spans 15 residues. The CDR3 DNA reads as TGCGCCAGCGCGGGCGCGGGGCTGAACACCGGGGAGCTGTTTTTT. Amino acid sequence: CASAGAGLNTGELFF.

On this clonotype: This likely comes from a read error, as the CDR3 has no conserved phenylalanine or tryptophan at its end. J is TRBJ2-7 and V is TRBV7-8; D perhaps matches TRBD1 (5 bases). The CDR3 sequence is 14 residues long. Germline V gene lookup returns CDR1 SGHVS and CDR2 FQNEAQ. The germline V and J ends were trimmed by 2 bases and 10 bases, with 18 bases remaining between them. In DNA, the CDR3 is TGTGCCAGCAGCTTACTCCCCCCTATGGACACCCAGTACTAC. Its translation: CASSLLPPMDTQYY.

This clonotype was found a few times. The V call is TRBV9, the J call TRBJ1-1; TRBD1 might be the D (6 bases). The germline V gene has CDR1 SGDLS and CDR2 YYNGEE. The V end was cut by 4 bases, the J end by 5 bases, with 24 bases between. The CDR3 sequence is 17 residues long. The CDR3 here is CASSLGWLQGRGTEAFF. The CDR3 DNA sequence: TGTGCCAGCAGCCTCGGTTGGCTACAGGGTCGGGGAACTGAAGCTTTCTTT.

This clonotype was detected once. The J gene is TRBJ2-3, the V gene TRBV20-1; D gene uncertain. This CDR3 has 14 residues. Trimming left V 8 bases short and J 0 bases short, with 15 bases between. Germline CDR1 and CDR2: DFQATT and SNEGSKA (reference sequence). The chain's CDR3 is CSPPTRLSTDTQYF. DNA for the CDR3: TGCAGTCCGCCGACGCGCCTCAGCACAGATACGCAGTATTTT.

Many counts were recorded for this clonotype. The chain employs TRBV5-1 and TRBJ1-2; D might be TRBD1 (6 bases). Germline loops: CDR1 SGHRS, CDR2 YFSETQ. The CDR3 loop spans 15 amino acids. V lost 4 bases to trimming and J lost 2 bases, with 15 bases between them. The CDR3 reads CASSPGGQGNYGYTF. In DNA form, the CDR3 reads TGCGCCAGCAGCCCCGGGGGCCAAGGCAACTATGGCTACACCTTC.

CDR3 residues: CASPREASTDTQYF. The CDR3 DNA is TGTGCCAGCCCCCGGGAAGCTAGCACAGATACGCAGTATTTT. The chain carries TRBV28 and TRBJ2-3, with D possibly being TRBD2 (5 bases). Between the trimmed V and J ends, which lost 8 bases and 0 bases, there was a span of 12 bases. CDR1 and CDR2 from the germline V gene are MDHEN and SYDVKM. CDR3 size: 14 residues.

The chain recombines TRBV20-1 with TRBJ2-7; 8 nucleotides agree with TRBD1. CDR1 DFQATT and CDR2 SNEGSKA come from the germline V gene (reference sequence). The V gene end was trimmed by 3 bases and the J gene end by 9 bases; junction bases not matched to a gene: 10. This CDR3 is 13 amino acids long. CDR3 amino acids: CSARPGQGLRQYF. The DNA of the CDR3 is TGCAGTGCTAGGCCAGGACAGGGATTAAGGCAGTACTTC.

A few counts support this clonotype. V gene TRBV6-2 or TRBV6-3 combines with J gene TRBJ2-4; 7 bases map to TRBD1. Per germline, CDR1 MNHEY and CDR2 SVGEGT. This CDR3 has 13 residues. The ends lost 8 bases at V and 3 bases at J; junction bases unmatched: 4. CDR3 in DNA: TGTGCCAGCGAGGACAGGATCAAAAACATTCAGTACTTC. Translated, it gives CASEDRIKNIQYF.

Only a few counts were recorded for this clonotype. This rearrangement joins TRBV11-1 to TRBJ2-4, with 10 bases fitting TRBD2. Germline values: CDR1 SGHAT, CDR2 FQDESV (reference sequence). The junction had 8 bases not matched to a gene; V was cut back by 3 bases and J by 0 bases. The CDR3 extends over 18 amino acids. The CDR3 DNA reads as TGTGCCAGCAGCTTCCAGCTAGCGGGAGATCTAGCCAAAAACATTCAGTACTTC. It translates to CASSFQLAGDLAKNIQYF.